Sequencing of this TCR beta chain was carried out in a study of blood T cells in healthy people across ages. This clonotype was counted only a few times. The amount of total RNA extracted per sample was at least 5.5 micrograms. A sample-barcoded 5' primer and a J-beta primer mix were used in a second PCR of roughly 7 to 12 cycles. TCRdb passed the 5' RACE reads through MiXCR, listing each CDR3 protein once. Of around 1,900,000 distinct CDR3 sequences listed, around 40% are singletons. The sequence derives from a human donor in good health. Sequences were obtained from blood.

The CDR3, as DNA: TGTGCCAGCAGCTTAACGGGGTCTAGCGGGGGGCGTGAGCAGTTCTTC. The encoded protein is CASSLTGSSGGREQFF. The chain is built from TRBV7-3 and TRBJ2-1, with 11 bases matching TRBD2. The length of the CDR3 is 16 residues. Germline lookup yields CDR1 SGHTA and CDR2 FQGTGA. The V gene end was trimmed by 0 bases and the J gene end by 9 bases; junction bases not matched to a gene: 7.